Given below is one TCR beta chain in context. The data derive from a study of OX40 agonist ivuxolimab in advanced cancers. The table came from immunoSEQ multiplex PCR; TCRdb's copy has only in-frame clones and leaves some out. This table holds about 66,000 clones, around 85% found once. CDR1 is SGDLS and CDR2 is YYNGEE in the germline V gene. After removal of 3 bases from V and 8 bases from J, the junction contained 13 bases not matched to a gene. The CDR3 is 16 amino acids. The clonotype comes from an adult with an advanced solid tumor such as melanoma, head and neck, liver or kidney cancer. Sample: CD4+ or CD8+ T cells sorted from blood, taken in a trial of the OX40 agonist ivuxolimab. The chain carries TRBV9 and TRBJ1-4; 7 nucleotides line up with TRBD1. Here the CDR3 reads CASSGRRQGFTEKLFF. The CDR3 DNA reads TGTGCCAGCAGCGGCCGCCGACAGGGTTTCACAGAAAAACTGTTTTTT. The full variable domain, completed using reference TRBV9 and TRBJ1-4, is DSGVTQTPKHLITATGQRVTLRCSPRSGDLSVYWYQQSLDQGLQFLIQYYNGEERAKGNILERFSAQQFPDLHSELNLSSLELGDSALYFCASSGRRQGFTEKLFFGSGTQLSVL.